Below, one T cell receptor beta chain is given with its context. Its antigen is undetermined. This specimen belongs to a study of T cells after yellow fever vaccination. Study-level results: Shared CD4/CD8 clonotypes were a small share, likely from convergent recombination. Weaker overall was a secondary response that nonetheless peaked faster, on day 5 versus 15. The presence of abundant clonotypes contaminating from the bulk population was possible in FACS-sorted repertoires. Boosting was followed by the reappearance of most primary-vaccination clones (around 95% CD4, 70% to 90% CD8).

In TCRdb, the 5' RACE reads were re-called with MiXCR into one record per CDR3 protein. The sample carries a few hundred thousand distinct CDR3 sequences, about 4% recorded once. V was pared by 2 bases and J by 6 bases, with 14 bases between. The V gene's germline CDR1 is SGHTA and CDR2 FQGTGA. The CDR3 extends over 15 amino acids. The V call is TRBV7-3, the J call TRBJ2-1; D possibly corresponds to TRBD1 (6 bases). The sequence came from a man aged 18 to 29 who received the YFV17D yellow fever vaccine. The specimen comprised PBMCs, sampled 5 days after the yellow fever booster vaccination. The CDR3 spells CASSLGGTPGNEQFF. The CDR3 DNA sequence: TGTGCCAGCAGCTTAGGGGGCACCCCTGGCAATGAGCAGTTCTTC.